One and the same sample provided the 32 T cell receptor beta chains below, sequenced in a study of blood T cell repertoires in COVID-19. Using immunoSEQ multiplex PCR, the repertoire was profiled, and TCRdb retains in-frame clones only, with some absent. The sample has about 49,000 clones, about 85% seen once. Sequences were obtained from peripheral blood. These TCRs come from a human donor in a cohort sampled during active COVID-19.

This chain connects TRBV6-6 to TRBJ1-1; 11 bases agree with TRBD1. After removal of 4 bases from V and 11 bases from J, the junction contained 3 bases not matched to a gene. The CDR3 runs to 12 residues. CDR1 MNHNY and CDR2 SVGAGI come from the germline V gene (reference sequence). The CDR3 protein is CASSSGTGGAFF. As DNA, the CDR3 is TGTGCCAGCAGTTCAGGGACAGGGGGGGCTTTCTTT.

The chain recombines TRBV29-1 with TRBJ1-2; perhaps TRBD1 as D (6 bases). Germline-derived CDR1 and CDR2 are SQVTM and ANQGSEA. There are 15 residues in the CDR3. Trimming took 0 bases from V and 4 from J, leaving 15 bases between them. CDR3 in amino acids: CSVEDRETGIYGYTF. For the CDR3, the DNA is TGCAGCGTTGAAGATCGAGAGACAGGTATCTATGGCTACACCTTC.

This chain links TRBV12-3 or TRBV12-4 with TRBJ2-3; D may be TRBD1 (6 bases). CDR3 length: 12 residues. With 5 bases removed from V and 9 bases from J, the gap between germline ends came to 12 bases. The CDR3 nucleotides read TGTGCCAGCAGTGGGGGCCCTGGGACGCAGTATTTT. This gives the protein CASSGGPGTQYF.

The chain links TRBV6-5 to TRBJ1-2, with 9 bases matching TRBD1. Trimming at V came to 6 bases and at J to 7 bases, leaving 12 bases not matched to a gene. The CDR3 covers 15 residues. The germline CDR1 and CDR2 sequences are MNHEY and SVGAGI. CDR3 sequence: CASSAAGQGSLGYTF. CDR3 coding DNA: TGTGCCAGCAGCGCAGCGGGACAGGGCTCACTTGGCTACACCTTC.

This clone was seen once. The chain carries TRBV5-6 and TRBJ2-7; D might be TRBD2 (6 bases). This CDR3 region has 15 residues. Looked up from germline, CDR1 is SGHDT and CDR2 is YYEEEE. V shed 4 bases and J shed 0 bases, with 14 bases lying between them. The CDR3 sequence is CASSHRGTPSYEQYF. Written as DNA, the CDR3 is TGTGCCAGCAGCCACCGCGGGACTCCCTCCTACGAGCAGTACTTC.

The gene calls are TRBV29-1 and TRBJ1-1, with D unresolved. V dropped 1 base and J dropped 7 bases, with 7 bases sitting between them. The CDR3 extends over 11 amino acids. Per the germline V gene, CDR1 is SQVTM and CDR2 is ANQGSEA. As DNA, the CDR3 is TGCAGCGTTGAAGTGTACAATGAAGCTTTCTTT. It yields the protein CSVEVYNEAFF.

The chain employs TRBV3-1 (or the pseudogene TRBV3-2) and TRBJ2-2; 9 nucleotides line up with TRBD2. With V trimmed by 4 bases and J by 0 bases, 3 bases remained unmatched. CDR1 is LGHDT and CDR2 is YNNKEL in the germline V gene (reference sequence). CDR3 length: 16 amino acids. The CDR3: CASSPLAGSNTGELFF. Written as DNA, the CDR3 is TGTGCCAGCAGCCCTCTAGCGGGATCGAACACCGGGGAGCTGTTTTTT.

The chain uses TRBV28 and TRBJ2-1, with 13 nucleotides matching TRBD2. V was pared by 5 bases and J by 4 bases, with 8 bases of the junction left unmatched. The CDR3 sequence is 17 residues long. CDR1 MDHEN and CDR2 SYDVKM come from the germline V gene. Here the CDR3 reads CASSPRLAGGQYNEQFF. Here the CDR3 DNA reads TGTGCCAGCAGTCCACGACTAGCGGGAGGCCAATACAATGAGCAGTTCTTC.

The table lists this clone with a count of one. The V gene is TRBV7-9, the J gene TRBJ1-2; 7 bases are a match to TRBD1. V shed 2 bases and J 6 bases; nucleotides not matched to a gene: 3. This CDR3 contains 13 residues. Germline V gene lookup returns CDR1 SEHNR and CDR2 FQNEAQ (reference sequence). The CDR3 here is CASSLMQGDGYTF. Here the CDR3 DNA reads TGTGCCAGCAGCTTAATGCAGGGGGATGGCTACACCTTC.

J is TRBJ1-3 and V is TRBV3-1 (or the pseudogene TRBV3-2); 9 nucleotides align to TRBD1. This CDR3 contains 15 residues. CDR1 is LGHDT, CDR2 YNNKEL, per germline (reference sequence). The junction had 4 bases not matched to a gene; V was cut back by 4 bases and J by 3 bases. The CDR3 sequence: CASSPSGQGGNTIYF. CDR3 sequence (DNA): TGTGCCAGCAGCCCCTCGGGACAGGGTGGAAACACCATATATTTT.

This clone appeared a few times. Other DNA sequences in this specimen translate into the identical CDR3. The chain combines TRBV5-1 with TRBJ2-1; TRBD1 matches 8 bases. Trimming cost V 4 bases and J 7 bases; bases outside gene matches: 7. Per the germline V gene, CDR1 is SGHRS and CDR2 is YFSETQ. The CDR3 contains 14 residues. CDR3 in DNA: TGCGCCAGCAGCCTCGGACAGGGAGTGAATGAGCAGTTCTTC. Translating gives CASSLGQGVNEQFF.

This clone was observed a few times. The chain links TRBV5-1 to TRBJ1-1; no clear D. The CDR3 sequence is 12 residues long. V lost 2 bases and J lost 4, with 6 bases in between. Germline CDR1 is SGHRS and CDR2 is YFSETQ. The CDR3 nucleotides are TGCGCCAGCAGCTTCGGCGGCACTGAAGCTTTCTTT. Translation gives CASSFGGTEAFF.

Only one count was recorded for this clone. V and J are TRBV19 and TRBJ2-3, with D tentatively TRBD2 (6 bases). Per the germline V gene, CDR1 is LNHDA and CDR2 is SQIVND (reference sequence). Trimming took 4 bases from V and 5 from J, leaving 10 bases between them. The CDR3 extends over 13 amino acids. CDR3 nucleotide sequence: TGTGCCAGTAGTAATGGGCGGGGAGATACGCAGTATTTT. Translating it yields CASSNGRGDTQYF.

The chain is built from TRBV28 and TRBJ1-6, with unresolved D. This CDR3 comprises 12 residues. Looked up from germline, CDR1 is MDHEN and CDR2 is SYDVKM. V was trimmed by 5 bases and J by 14 bases, leaving 13 bases between them. This CDR3 reads CASSDPEVTLHF. CDR3 coding DNA: TGTGCCAGCAGTGACCCCGAGGTGACCCTCCACTTT.

The chain carries TRBV18 and TRBJ2-2; D gene unclear. The CDR3 is 16 amino acids. The ends were cut back, 1 base at V and 0 bases at J, with 9 bases in the middle. Per germline, CDR1 KGHSH and CDR2 LQKENI. The CDR3 loop is CASSPQPLTNTGELFF. CDR3 coding DNA: TGTGCCAGCTCACCACAGCCCCTAACGAACACCGGGGAGCTGTTTTTT.

The chain has TRBV12-3 or TRBV12-4 and TRBJ2-3; D is ambiguous. CDR3 size: 13 residues. Trimming cost V 4 bases and J 6 bases, with 11 bases left between them. The CDR3 loop reads CASSSPPVDTQYF. The DNA for the CDR3 is TGTGCCAGCAGTTCCCCACCGGTGGATACGCAGTATTTT.

This chain uses TRBV4-2 with TRBJ2-1; 7 bases agree with TRBD2. The germline CDR1 and CDR2 sequences are LGHNA and YNFKEQ. Germline trimming cut 4 bases from V and 6 bases from J; bases unmatched to any gene: 9. This CDR3 spans 15 amino acids. CDR3 residues: CASSPSLGTINEQFF. CDR3 nucleotide sequence: TGTGCCAGCAGCCCCTCCCTCGGGACTATCAATGAGCAGTTCTTC.

The gene calls are TRBV5-1 and TRBJ1-6; 8 nucleotides match TRBD1. In germline, CDR1 is SGHRS, CDR2 YFSETQ. V lost 7 bases and J lost 7; bases outside the gene matches: 7. This CDR3 contains 14 residues. This chain's CDR3 is CASSRDRRNSPLHF. In DNA form, the CDR3 reads TGCGCCAGCTCCAGGGACAGGAGAAATTCACCCCTCCACTTT.

V gene TRBV7-6 combines with J gene TRBJ2-6; tentative D call: TRBD1 (5 bases). V lost 5 bases and J 0 bases, leaving 8 bases between the germline ends. Germline CDR1 and CDR2: SGHVS and FNYEAQ. The CDR3 has 15 amino acids. The CDR3 is CASSPTVSGANVLTF. CDR3 in DNA: TGTGCCAGCAGCCCGACAGTCTCTGGGGCCAACGTCCTGACTTTC.

The chain joins TRBV6-6 to TRBJ2-1, with TRBD2 identical over 10 bases. CDR3 length: 16 residues. After removal of 2 bases from V and 7 bases from J, the junction contained 8 bases not matched to a gene. Per germline, CDR1 MNHNY and CDR2 SVGAGI (reference sequence). This chain's CDR3 is CASSYDGASGSNEQFF. As DNA, the CDR3 is TGTGCCAGCAGTTACGACGGGGCTAGCGGGAGTAATGAGCAGTTCTTC.

The chain combines TRBV5-6 with TRBJ1-4; unclear D gene. V lost 0 bases and J lost 3, with 12 bases in between. The CDR3 is 16 amino acids. Germline V CDR1 and CDR2: SGHDT, YYEEEE. In DNA, the CDR3 is TGTGCCAGCAGCTTGGCGGGGTATTCGGCTAATGAAAAACTGTTTTTT. Translation: CASSLAGYSANEKLFF.

The rearrangement links TRBV7-9 to TRBJ1-5; 10 positions match TRBD1. CDR1 SEHNR and CDR2 FQNEAQ come from the germline V gene (reference sequence). J gave up 3 bases and V 5 bases, and 4 bases lay outside the gene matches. The CDR3 contains 15 residues. CDR3 sequence: CASSPGTGVNQPQHF. CDR3 DNA: TGTGCCAGCAGCCCCGGGACAGGGGTCAATCAGCCCCAGCATTTT.

The chain links TRBV30 to TRBJ1-2, with 9 bases fitting TRBD1. The CDR3 is 14 amino acids. Germline assignment: CDR1 GTSNPN and CDR2 SVGIG (reference sequence). The V gene end was trimmed by 2 bases and the J gene end by 5 bases; junction bases not matched to a gene: 6. CDR3 nucleotide sequence: TGTGCCTGGAGTCTGGACAGGGGTGGGTATGGCTACACCTTC. Translating gives CAWSLDRGGYGYTF. Based on the CDR3 plus reference TRBV30 and TRBJ1-2, the full variable domain is SQTIHQWPATLVQPVGSPLSLECTVEGTSNPNLYWYRQAAGRGLQLLFYSVGIGQISSEVPQNLSASRPQDRQFILSSKKLLLSDSGFYLCAWSLDRGGYGYTFGSGTRLTVV.

CDR3 bases: TGTGCCAGCAGTTACAAAGCCCTGAGGAGCCCCTACAATGAGCAGTTCTTC. Residues: CASSYKALRSPYNEQFF. V usage is TRBV6-2 or TRBV6-3 and J usage is TRBJ2-1; D gene unclear. V lost 2 bases and J 2 bases, leaving 16 bases between the germline ends. CDR1 is MNHEY, CDR2 SVGEGT, per germline. This CDR3 contains 17 residues.

This chain joins TRBV5-8 and TRBJ1-2, with D perhaps matching TRBD1 (5 bases). Germline loops: CDR1 SGHTS, CDR2 YDEGEE. Trimming took off 4 bases at V and 4 bases at J, with 11 bases between the two ends. CDR3 length equals 13 residues. CDR3 amino acids: CASSTKRGYGYTF. The CDR3 DNA reads TGTGCCAGCAGCACAAAAAGGGGCTATGGCTACACCTTC.

The chain uses TRBV20-1 and TRBJ2-7, with 7 bases identical to TRBD2. J lost 3 bases, V lost 6 bases, and 2 bases had no gene match. Germline V gives CDR1 DFQATT, CDR2 SNEGSKA (reference sequence). The CDR3 is made up of 11 amino acids. CDR3 loop: CSARTSYEQYF. CDR3 bases: TGCAGTGCCCGGACTAGCTACGAGCAGTACTTC.

The chain employs TRBV11-2 and TRBJ1-2; tentatively, D is TRBD1 (5 bases). The V end lost 5 bases, the J end lost 4 bases, and 11 bases lay between the germline ends. Germline lookup yields CDR1 SGHAT and CDR2 FQNNGV. There are 13 residues in the CDR3. CDR3 sequence (DNA): TGTGCCAGCAGCCCCCGGGGGACCTATGGCTACACCTTC. It yields the protein CASSPRGTYGYTF. Full variable domain (remainder filled in from reference TRBV11-2 and TRBJ1-2): EAGVAQSPRYKIIEKRQSVAFWCNPISGHATLYWYQQILGQGPKLLIQFQNNGVVDDSQLPKDRFSAERLKGVDSTLKIQPAKLEDSAVYLCASSPRGTYGYTFGSGTRLTVV.

The CDR3 here is CASSSHRGYEQYF. The CDR3, as DNA: TGTGCCAGTAGTTCCCACAGGGGCTACGAGCAGTACTTC. J is TRBJ2-7 and V is TRBV19; 7 bases agree with TRBD1. The V and J ends lost 5 bases and 3 bases, in that order; junction bases with no gene match: 4. From germline, CDR1 is LNHDA and CDR2 SQIVND (reference sequence). CDR3 length equals 13 residues.

The V and J genes are TRBV28 and TRBJ1-1; 7 nucleotides match TRBD1. Germline-derived CDR1 and CDR2 are MDHEN and SYDVKM. The V and J ends lost 2 bases and 8 bases, in that order; junction bases with no gene match: 8. The CDR3 is 14 amino acids. CDR3 DNA: TGTGCCAGCAGTTTAAGACAGGGCGGTCGGGAAGCTTTCTTT. This codes for CASSLRQGGREAFF.

This clone was recorded once. This chain joins TRBV6-2 or TRBV6-3 and TRBJ2-5; TRBD2 agrees at 13 bases. The length of the CDR3 is 17 residues. The trim removed 2 bases at V and 5 bases at J, leaving 8 bases unmatched. The germline V gene has CDR1 MNHEY and CDR2 SVGEGT. The CDR3 region is CASSYPGLAGFGETQYF. DNA of the CDR3: TGTGCCAGCAGTTACCCGGGACTAGCGGGATTCGGGGAGACCCAGTACTTC.

The chain links TRBV18 to TRBJ1-1; the D is unclear. In germline, CDR1 is KGHSH, CDR2 LQKENI. V was trimmed by 1 base and J by 5 bases, leaving 14 bases between them. The CDR3 consists of 15 residues. The DNA of the CDR3 is TGTGCCAGCTCACCACTCGTCGGGTATGTAACTGAAGCTTTCTTT. It codes for CASSPLVGYVTEAFF.

The rearrangement uses TRBV29-1 and TRBJ1-2; a possible D gene is TRBD1 (6 bases). The germline gives CDR1 SQVTM, CDR2 ANQGSEA. Trimming took 1 base from V and 8 from J, leaving 20 bases between them. The CDR3 covers 15 residues. The CDR3 sequence is CSVEADQVGAGGYTF. CDR3 DNA sequence: TGCAGCGTTGAAGCCGACCAAGTGGGGGCGGGCGGCTACACCTTC.